The rows below give T cell receptor beta chains drawn from one sample of a study of identical twins. Each CDR3 protein is one row after TCRdb ran MiXCR on the 5' RACE reads. The sample shows hundreds of thousands of distinct CDR3 sequences, about 20% of them seen only once. This sample also appeared in a second study, on T cells expressing NK-cell markers.

Sequencing input: PBMCs. The receptor source for this set is a young woman in good health. Both conserved end residues are part of each CDR3. A D gene is named only where the DNA matches it firmly. Some rows have no size entry. The others give once, few or many, or a class for an expanded clone.

v_gene	j_gene	d_gene	abundance	CDR3nt	CDR3aa
TRBV12-3/TRBV12-4	TRBJ2-5	-	-	TGTGCCCGCAGGAGGGGCCAAGAGACCCAGTACTTC	CARRRGQETQYF
TRBV20-1	TRBJ2-3	-	-	TGCAGTGTCACACTAGAGGGGTCTTCCACAGATACGCAGTATTTT	CSVTLEGSSTDTQYF
TRBV21-1	TRBJ2-3	-	-	TGTGCCAGCAGCAAGGGGTGGGATTACCCAGATACGCAGTATTTT	CASSKGWDYPDTQYF
TRBV12-3/TRBV12-4	TRBJ2-1	-	few	TGTGCCAGCAGAGTATCCGGGACCGGCGATGAGCAGTTCTTC	CASRVSGTGDEQFF
TRBV12-3/TRBV12-4	TRBJ1-6	-	many	TGTGCCAGCAGTTTAGGGGGGGGACCCCTCCACTTT	CASSLGGGPLHF
TRBV19	TRBJ2-2	TRBD2	few	TGTGCCAGTAGTCTGTCTAGCGGGAGAACCACCGGGGAGCTGTTTTTT	CASSLSSGRTTGELFF
TRBV25-1	TRBJ2-2	-	-	TGTGCCAGCAGTGAATGGGTTCCCGGGGCAGATGGGGAGCTGTTTTTT	CASSEWVPGADGELFF
TRBV2	TRBJ2-6	TRBD1	-	TGTGCCAGCAAGAGGGGCAGGGGGCACCGGGGTGTCGACTCTGGGGCCAACGTCCTGACTTTC	CASKRGRGHRGVDSGANVLTF
TRBV2	TRBJ2-5	TRBD2	once	TGTGCCAGCAGTGAACTTAAGGCTAGCGGGATGGGGGAGACCCAGTACTTC	CASSELKASGMGETQYF
TRBV20-1	TRBJ2-5	TRBD2	-	TGCAGTGCTAGGGTCGGGGTAGCGGGGCCTCGTGGGACCCAGTACTTC	CSARVGVAGPRGTQYF
TRBV9	TRBJ1-2	-	-	TGTGCCAGCAGCGTAGGAGAAGGGATCTATGGCTACACCTTC	CASSVGEGIYGYTF
TRBV6-5	TRBJ1-3	-	-	TGTGCCAGCACTAGCTCTGGAAACACCATATATTTT	CASTSSGNTIYF
TRBV7-3	TRBJ2-3	-	-	TGTGCCAGCAGCTCGGGACTCCAGGCAGGAGATACGCAGTATTTT	CASSSGLQAGDTQYF
TRBV12-3/TRBV12-4	TRBJ2-5	-	few	TGTGCCAGCAGTTTAGTTCCTCCCCGAGTGACCCAGTACTTC	CASSLVPPRVTQYF
TRBV7-7	TRBJ2-2	TRBD2	-	TGTGCCAGCAGGGCGGCTAGCGGGAGTGCCGGGGAGCTGTTTTTT	CASRAASGSAGELFF
TRBV25-1	TRBJ1-2	TRBD1	-	TGTGCCAGCAGTGAATACATACAGGGGATCAGCGGCTACACCTTC	CASSEYIQGISGYTF
TRBV14	TRBJ2-1	-	-	TGTGCCAGCAGCTGGGGCGGAAGCCCCTACAATGAGCAGTTCTTC	CASSWGGSPYNEQFF
TRBV20-1	TRBJ2-5	TRBD1	few	TGCAGTGCTCGCGAGAAGGACAGGTCTTTCGTGACCCAGTACTTC	CSAREKDRSFVTQYF
TRBV20-1	TRBJ2-1	TRBD2	-	TGCAGTGCTCCAAGCGGGACGGGGTCCAATGAGCAGTTCTTC	CSAPSGTGSNEQFF
TRBV10-3	TRBJ2-7	-	-	TGTGCCATCGGCTCGAGGGACGGAGTAGCCTACGAGCAGTACTTC	CAIGSRDGVAYEQYF
TRBV5-1	TRBJ2-2	TRBD1	once	TGCGCCAGCAGCTTGGTGGGGACAGAGGCCGGGGAGCTGTTTTTT	CASSLVGTEAGELFF
TRBV29-1	TRBJ1-1	-	many	TGCAGCGTTGGTTCGGGGATACAGAACACTGAAGCTTTCTTT	CSVGSGIQNTEAFF
TRBV6-5	TRBJ1-6	-	few	TGTGCCAGCAGTTCCAACAGGGTTTACAATTCACCCCTCCACTTT	CASSSNRVYNSPLHF
TRBV6-1	TRBJ1-1	-	few	TGTGCCAGCAGACCCTCAGGGCTTACTGAAGCTTTCTTT	CASRPSGLTEAFF
TRBV11-2	TRBJ2-6	TRBD2	-	TGTGCCAGCAGCTTAGTGGGGAGGGTCCGCTCTGGGGCCAACGTCCTGACTTTC	CASSLVGRVRSGANVLTF
TRBV20-1	TRBJ1-6	-	-	TGCAGTGCTAGTACTGAGGCACCGGGTAATTCACCCCTCCACTTT	CSASTEAPGNSPLHF
TRBV12-3/TRBV12-4	TRBJ1-1	-	many	TGTGCCAGCAGAATTAGGGACGGCCTGAACACTGAAGCTTTCTTT	CASRIRDGLNTEAFF